The 16 T cell receptor beta chains below all came from one sample that was sequenced in a study of shared clonotypes between healthy human individuals. Sequenced by immunoSEQ multiplex PCR; TCRdb stores in-frame clones only, minus some. Counted here are about 2.1 million clones, around 93% occurring once; the ten biggest clones make up 1.5% to 2%. In the naive CD8 group, cells lacked CD45RO and were positively selected for CCR7, so terminally differentiated effector memory CD45RA+ cells were left out. The sequenced sample consisted of naive CD8+ T cells from PBMCs. These receptor sequences come from a man younger than 35 in good health. Some clones in this sample may be carry-over from other donors' samples.

The chain is built from TRBV27 and TRBJ2-1, with no clear D. Germline CDR1 and CDR2: MNHEY and SMNVEV (reference sequence). Trimming took 1 base from V and 8 from J, leaving 15 bases between them. The CDR3 spans 15 residues. The CDR3 DNA is TGTGCCAGCAGTTTATGGGCGAATCGGTTTTATGAGCAGTTCTTC. It is translated as CASSLWANRFYEQFF.

The chain employs TRBV4-2 and TRBJ2-1; 11 nucleotides align to TRBD2. In germline, CDR1 is LGHNA, CDR2 YNFKEQ. Unmatched junction bases numbered 8, after V lost 0 bases and J lost 4 bases. The CDR3 extends over 18 amino acids. The CDR3 nucleotides are TGTGCCAGCAGCCAAGACTGGACCGGGACTAGCGGTTACAATGAGCAGTTCTTC. It codes for CASSQDWTGTSGYNEQFF.

CDR3 DNA: TGCAGCGTTGAAGATGGGGCGCACGGGATCAACTATGGCTACACCTTC. Encoded protein: CSVEDGAHGINYGYTF. V gene TRBV29-1 combines with J gene TRBJ1-2; perhaps TRBD1 as D (5 bases). The germline V gene encodes CDR1 SQVTM and CDR2 ANQGSEA. This CDR3 spans 16 amino acids. V gave up 0 bases and J gave up 2 bases, with 16 bases separating them.

The gene calls are TRBV4-1 and TRBJ2-5, with D perhaps matching TRBD2 (5 bases). The J call is uncertain, as TRBJ2-7 better fits the DNA end. This CDR3 spans 15 amino acids. CDR1 is MGHRA and CDR2 is YSYEKL in the germline V gene. CDR3 bases: TGCGCCAGCAGCCAAGGAGAGGAGGTAACCTACGAGCAGTACTTC. Protein sequence: CASSQGEEVTYEQYF.

In its sample, this clone was seen once. The chain joins TRBV7-9 to TRBJ2-1; a weak D match, TRBD1 (7 bases). Germline V gene data show CDR1 as SEHNR and CDR2 as FQNEAQ (reference sequence). V lost 2 bases and J lost 4, with 9 bases in between. This CDR3 region has 14 residues. For the CDR3, the DNA is TGTGCCAGCAGCTTATCAGGGGGGTACAATGAGCAGTTCTTC. Its protein product is CASSLSGGYNEQFF.

This clone was detected only once. At the DNA level, this CDR3 is encoded by other sequences in the same sample as well. The gene calls are TRBV27 and TRBJ2-1, with 9 bases fitting TRBD1. Trimming removed 0 bases from V and 6 bases from J; junction bases left unmatched: 6. Per the germline V gene, CDR1 is MNHEY and CDR2 is SMNVEV (reference sequence). The CDR3 is 16 residues long. CDR3 sequence reads: CASSLSQGAFFNEQFF. The CDR3 DNA follows: TGTGCCAGCAGTTTATCACAGGGGGCGTTTTTCAATGAGCAGTTCTTC.

The gene calls are TRBV28 and TRBJ1-1, with D possibly TRBD1 on 5 matching bases. Per germline, CDR1 MDHEN and CDR2 SYDVKM. CDR3 length: 13 amino acids. V lost 6 bases and J lost 6, with 14 bases in between. CDR3 region: CASSFGTSAEAFF. The CDR3 nucleotides are TGTGCCAGCAGCTTTGGGACGAGTGCTGAAGCTTTCTTT. Complete variable domain (other parts from reference TRBV28 and TRBJ1-1): DVKVTQSSRYLVKRTGEKVFLECVQDMDHENMFWYRQDPGLGLRLIYFSYDVKMKEKGDIPEGYSVSREKKERFSLILESASTNQTSMYLCASSFGTSAEAFFGQGTRLTVV.

The chain has TRBV13 and TRBJ1-3; possible D gene TRBD1, 5 bases. V was clipped by 0 bases and J by 8 bases, with 8 bases between them. This CDR3 is built from 13 residues. Per the germline V gene, CDR1 is PRHDT and CDR2 is FYEKMQ (reference sequence). CDR3 amino acids: CASSLGQVDTIYF. For the CDR3, the DNA is TGTGCCAGCAGCTTAGGACAGGTTGACACCATATATTTT.

This clone turned up a few times. The chain employs TRBV28 and TRBJ1-4; the D is unclear. The CDR3 has 15 residues. The germline CDR1 and CDR2 sequences are MDHEN and SYDVKM. Trimming left V 5 bases short and J 7 bases short, with 17 bases between. The CDR3 loop is CASSAVASRSEKLFF. The CDR3 region has the DNA TGTGCCAGCAGTGCAGTGGCGTCCCGCAGTGAAAAACTGTTTTTT.

The gene calls are TRBV4-2 and TRBJ2-7; D is possibly TRBD2 (6 bases). The CDR3 length is 12 residues. With 4 bases removed from V and 9 bases from J, the gap between germline ends came to 13 bases. Per the germline V gene, CDR1 is LGHNA and CDR2 is YNFKEQ. The CDR3 DNA reads TGTGCCAGCAGCCGGGGGGAGATGGGGCAGTACTTC. Protein sequence: CASSRGEMGQYF.

Written as DNA, the CDR3 is TGTGCCAGCCGTTCTTCGGGGGAGGAAACCTACGAGCAGTACTTC. This codes for CASRSSGEETYEQYF. V and J are TRBV28 and TRBJ2-7; tentative D call: TRBD2 (6 bases). The length of the CDR3 is 15 residues. The V end lost 8 bases, the J end lost 2 bases, and 19 bases lay between the germline ends. Per the germline V gene, CDR1 is MDHEN and CDR2 is SYDVKM.

V is TRBV9 and J is TRBJ2-6; unclear D gene. Germline CDR1 and CDR2: SGDLS and YYNGEE. The V end was cut by 4 bases, the J end by 0 bases, with 11 bases between. This CDR3 has 16 amino acids. CDR3 DNA sequence: TGTGCCAGCAGCTCTCCGACCGACTCTGGGGCCAACGTCCTGACTTTC. It codes for CASSSPTDSGANVLTF.

The chain joins TRBV2 to TRBJ2-5; the D call may be TRBD1 or TRBD2 (5 bases each). Trimming stripped 5 bases from V and 2 bases from J, with 12 bases between. This CDR3 is 14 amino acids long. Germline CDR1 reads SNHLY; CDR2 reads FYNNEI. CDR3 loop: CASSYAGRQETQYF. CDR3 coding DNA: TGTGCCAGCAGTTACGCAGGGAGACAAGAGACCCAGTACTTC. The complete variable domain, with remaining parts taken from reference TRBV2 and TRBJ2-5, reads EPEVTQTPSHQVTQMGQEVILRCVPISNHLYFYWYRQILGQKVEFLVSFYNNEISEKSEIFDDQFSVERPDGSNFTLKIRSTKLEDSAMYFCASSYAGRQETQYFGPGTRLLVL.

The chain combines TRBV28 with TRBJ2-4; D unclear. This CDR3 comprises 12 residues. V was cut by 8 bases and J by 4 bases, with 9 bases left in between. Germline loops: CDR1 MDHEN, CDR2 SYDVKM. The CDR3 DNA is TGTGCCAGCTCTGAGACAAAAAACATTCAGTACTTC. Amino acids: CASSETKNIQYF.

About this clone itself: Other DNA sequences in this sample translate to the same CDR3. V usage is TRBV4-2 and J usage is TRBJ2-7; 7 bases fit TRBD2. The V and J ends lost 1 base and 3 bases, in that order; junction bases with no gene match: 3. The germline V gene has CDR1 LGHNA and CDR2 YNFKEQ. The CDR3 has 14 residues. As DNA, the CDR3 is TGTGCCAGCAGCCAAGTGGGAGGGAGCTACGAGCAGTACTTC. Translation gives CASSQVGGSYEQYF.

The chain recombines TRBV7-9 with TRBJ2-2; 9 bases line up with TRBD1. Trimming took 7 bases from V and 0 from J; bases not matched to a gene: 6. This CDR3 spans 16 amino acids. The germline gives CDR1 SEHNR, CDR2 FQNEAQ (reference sequence). CDR3 in amino acids: CASKQGAGTNTGELFF. In DNA, the CDR3 is TGTGCCAGCAAACAGGGGGCCGGCACGAACACCGGGGAGCTGTTTTTT.